Below are 12 T cell receptor beta chains sequenced from a single sample in a study of lymphopenia after photon versus proton radiotherapy (dated by TCRdb to 2018 to 2020). To prepare the library, the immunoSEQ multiplex PCR assay was applied. TCRdb obtained this table from immuneACCESS and retained in-frame rearrangements with V and J assigned. These tables miss some clones; where compared with another copy, unresolved V genes account for less than half of the shortfall, and the remainder is unexplained. The sample profile shows roughly 53,000 clones; around 82% of them were found once. The top ten clones comprise 29% of the sample. Here the sequenced sample was peripheral blood, taken from a patient treated with photon-based radiotherapy. These receptors were obtained from a man aged 50-60 years with gastric cancer.

Here the CDR3 DNA reads TGTGCCAGCAGCTCCTTTTCTTCTTCCACAGATACGCAGTATTTT. This encodes CASSSFSSSTDTQYF. The chain combines TRBV7-2 with TRBJ2-3, with D unresolved. Germline CDR1 is SGHTA and CDR2 is FQGNSA. There are 15 residues in the CDR3. V dropped 4 bases and J dropped 2 bases, with 13 bases sitting between them.

The chain has TRBV15 and TRBJ1-2, with D uncertain. Trimming left V 0 bases short and J 5 bases short, with 7 bases between. Germline V gene lookup returns CDR1 LNHNV and CDR2 YYDKDF (reference sequence). CDR3 length equals 13 residues. CDR3 region: CATSREGVYGYTF. CDR3 DNA: TGTGCCACCAGCAGAGAAGGAGTTTATGGCTACACCTTC.

The genes are TRBV9 and TRBJ2-3, with TRBD1 matching 8 bases. The trim removed 1 base at V and 5 bases at J, leaving 9 bases unmatched. This CDR3 region has 16 residues. The germline gives CDR1 SGDLS, CDR2 YYNGEE. The CDR3 DNA reads TGTGCCAGCAGCGTAACCGAACAGGGGGAGATAGATACGCAGTATTTT. Its protein product is CASSVTEQGEIDTQYF.

The rearrangement uses TRBV4-3 and TRBJ2-1; D gene uncertain. Germline CDR1 reads LGHNA; CDR2 reads YSLEER. This CDR3 spans 15 amino acids. The V and J ends lost 2 bases and 0 bases respectively, with 8 bases between them. The CDR3 spells CASSQLAASYNEQFF. CDR3 in DNA: TGCGCCAGCAGCCAACTGGCGGCCTCCTACAATGAGCAGTTCTTC.

The table lists this clone with a count of one. The V and J genes are TRBV5-1 and TRBJ2-6; the D is unclear. Trimming pared 4 bases from V and 2 bases from J, leaving 7 bases between. Germline loops: CDR1 SGHRS, CDR2 YFSETQ. The CDR3 runs 14 residues. The CDR3 loop is CASSMNPGANVLTF. The DNA for the CDR3 is TGCGCCAGCAGCATGAACCCTGGGGCCAACGTCCTGACTTTC.

The chain is built from TRBV28 and TRBJ1-5; unclear D gene. This CDR3 has 15 residues. Germline lookup yields CDR1 MDHEN and CDR2 SYDVKM. Trimming cost V 3 bases and J 0 bases, with 9 bases left between them. The CDR3 region has the DNA TGTGCCAGCAGTTTCCGGGGTCATAGCAATCAGCCCCAGCATTTT. Translating gives CASSFRGHSNQPQHF.

The chain employs TRBV5-4 and TRBJ2-7, with D unclear. Trimming pared 0 bases from V and 0 bases from J, leaving 10 bases between. Germline V gives CDR1 SGHNT, CDR2 YYREEE (reference sequence). The CDR3 contains 15 residues. CDR3 DNA sequence: TGTGCCAGCAGCTTGGCGGCAGGAGACTCCTACGAGCAGTACTTC. It is translated as CASSLAAGDSYEQYF.

V gene TRBV7-6 combines with J gene TRBJ2-3; the match to TRBD2 covers 7 bases. This CDR3 region has 18 residues. From germline, CDR1 is SGHVS and CDR2 FNYEAQ. The J segment lost 6 bases and the V segment lost 3 bases, leaving 18 bases of the junction unmatched. The chain's CDR3 is CASSFRGLASGPPDTQYF. The DNA for the CDR3 is TGTGCCAGCAGCTTTAGGGGACTTGCTAGCGGTCCCCCGGATACGCAGTATTTT.

The chain has TRBV27 and TRBJ2-1, with D possibly TRBD2 on 5 matching bases. CDR1 is MNHEY and CDR2 is SMNVEV in the germline V gene (reference sequence). CDR3 size: 15 residues. V gave up 3 bases and J gave up 2 bases, with 11 bases separating them. CDR3 amino acids: CASSFIPGTYNEQFF. Written as DNA, the CDR3 is TGTGCCAGCAGTTTTATCCCCGGGACCTACAATGAGCAGTTCTTC.

The chain couples TRBV7-9 to TRBJ2-1; weak D call: TRBD2 (6 bases). Germline V gives CDR1 SEHNR, CDR2 FQNEAQ (reference sequence). The ends were cut back, 4 bases at V and 0 bases at J, with 13 bases in the middle. The CDR3 consists of 16 residues. CDR3 loop: CASSSGAGPSYNEQFF. The DNA of the CDR3 is TGTGCCAGCAGCTCGGGTGCGGGACCCTCCTACAATGAGCAGTTCTTC.

V gene TRBV18 combines with J gene TRBJ1-4; 7 positions agree with TRBD1. The CDR3 length is 13 residues. V was pared by 6 bases and J by 8 bases, with 6 bases of the junction left unmatched. CDR1 is KGHSH, CDR2 LQKENI, per germline. The CDR3 spells CASSGQVWEKLFF. The CDR3 DNA reads as TGTGCCAGCTCCGGACAGGTTTGGGAAAAACTGTTTTTT.

The chain carries TRBV6-5 and TRBJ2-5, with 15 nucleotides matching TRBD2. The CDR3 covers 16 residues. Unmatched junction bases numbered 3, after V lost 4 bases and J lost 3 bases. Germline V gives CDR1 MNHEY, CDR2 SVGAGI. In DNA, the CDR3 is TGTGCCAGCAGTTTCTGGACTAGCGGGAGGGAAGAGACCCAGTACTTC. This encodes CASSFWTSGREETQYF.